This TCR beta chain was captured in a study of radiation and T cells in renal cell carcinoma. Study-wide background: Nephrectomy followed 15 Gy stereotactic body radiation by 4 weeks.

This CDR3 is 14 amino acids long. Trimming left V 0 bases short and J 0 bases short, with 7 bases between. Germline V gives CDR1 SGHRS, CDR2 YFSETQ. As concerns this clone: The antigen remains undetermined.

General study findings and limits: No pretreatment tumor biopsies were available for baseline clonotypes.

Only in-frame clones appear in the TCRdb table, and some are missing; sequencing was by immunoSEQ multiplex PCR. The sample includes approximately 110,000 clones, about four fifths of them seen just once. Stated time point: baseline pretreatment blood. Treatment in this sample: 15 Gy SBRT to primary tumor, nephrectomy 4 weeks later. Serial blood draws occurred at baseline and 2 and 4 weeks post-SBRT. This chain links TRBV5-1 with TRBJ2-7; D gene unclear. The sample was blood, taken from a patient whose treatment included radiotherapy and nephrectomy. The source is an older woman with renal cell carcinoma. CDR3 sequence: CASSLDSPSYEQYF. The CDR3 DNA sequence: TGCGCCAGCAGCTTGGACAGTCCCTCCTACGAGCAGTACTTC.